This T cell receptor beta chain originates from a study of HIV-infected patients and healthy controls (dated by TCRdb to between 2013 and 2015). This clonotype has only a few counts. Its antigen remains undetermined. No much larger clone is present one base from it, and per-base qualities are unavailable. The germline V gene encodes CDR1 SNHLY and CDR2 FYNNEI. Measured from the cysteine to the phenylalanine, the CDR3 is 11 residues long. CDR3 DNA is the only sequence kept; it has 33 bases, read in frame from the first base. Trimming takes 8 bases from V and 5 bases from J, and the germline ends sit 9 bases apart. Libraries were constructed by 5' RACE. The instrument given in TCRdb is Illumina MiSeq. TCRdb's own reprocessing of the public reads used fastp at Q25 and MiXCR and kept productive beta chains. Every distinct CDR3 protein forms one entry, paired with its most common genes and DNA. For this sample there are around 67,000 distinct CDR3 sequences; less than 20% appear just once. Approximately 5.4% of the sample goes to the ten largest clones.

The sequence was obtained from a human donor in good health. The V and J genes are TRBV2 and TRBJ2-5; the D gene cannot be resolved reliably. The sample was CD4+ T cells from blood. This receptor carries the CDR3 CASESRETQYF. The sequenced DNA is TGTGCCAGCGAGAGCCGGGAGACCCAGTACTTC.